The rows below give T cell receptor beta chains drawn from one sample of a study of blood T cell repertoires in COVID-19. The data were produced by immunoSEQ multiplex PCR, yet TCRdb's version contains in-frame clones alone and is incomplete. The table lists hundreds of thousands of clones, less than 90% of them singletons, with 7% to 7.5% in the top ten. Source material: peripheral blood. The origin of the receptors is a woman between 55 and 75 years old with COVID-19, enrolled during active disease. Both conserved end residues are part of each CDR3. D genes are given only for firm matches. Part of the rows lack a size; the others show once, few, many or a class for expanded clones.

CDR3aa,CDR3nt,v_gene,abundance,j_gene,d_gene
CASSSRGAGLDSPLHF,TGTGCCAGCAGTAGCCGGGGGGCGGGTTTGGATTCACCCCTCCACTTT,TRBV25-1,-,TRBJ1-6,-
CASSQEEGTEAFF,TGCGCCAGCAGCCAAGAGGAGGGAACTGAAGCTTTCTTT,TRBV4-3,-,TRBJ1-1,-
CASSSGAFLMNTEAFF,TGTGCCAGCAGTTCAGGGGCCTTTTTAATGAACACTGAAGCTTTCTTT,TRBV3-1/TRBV3-2,-,TRBJ1-1,-
CASSRGTGLNSPLHF,TGTGCCAGCAGCCGCGGGACAGGCCTAAATTCACCCCTCCACTTT,TRBV7-9,-,TRBJ1-6,TRBD1
CASSSPLTRPDRGGYGYTF,TGTGCCAGCAGCTCACCCCTTACTCGTCCGGACAGGGGAGGCTATGGCTACACCTTC,TRBV7-9,few,TRBJ1-2,TRBD1
CASSLGLRGTSQFF,TGTGCCAGCAGCTTAGGCCTAAGGGGGACTAGTCAGTTCTTC,TRBV13,-,TRBJ2-1,TRBD2
CASSQGGGNYGYTF,TGTGCCAGCAGCCAAGGGGGAGGGAACTATGGCTACACCTTC,TRBV9,-,TRBJ1-2,-
CASSHGRGRANYGYTF,TGCGCCAGCAGCCACGGACGGGGAAGAGCTAACTATGGCTACACCTTC,TRBV5-1,-,TRBJ1-2,-
CASSQTGSSGTIYF,TGTGCCAGCAGTCAAACAGGGTCCAGTGGCACCATATATTTT,TRBV28,-,TRBJ1-3,-
CASYRGSGELFF,TGTGCCAGCTACAGGGGTTCCGGGGAGCTGTTTTTT,TRBV5-4,-,TRBJ2-2,TRBD1
CASRLTNDYGYTF,TGTGCCAGCAGACTCACCAATGACTATGGCTACACCTTC,TRBV12-3/TRBV12-4,-,TRBJ1-2,-
CASSSVGSGYTF,TGTGCCAGCAGCTCCGTCGGGAGTGGCTACACCTTC,TRBV3-1/TRBV3-2,-,TRBJ1-2,-
CASNVKGTGMRQPQHF,TGTGCCAGTAATGTAAAGGGGACAGGGATGAGACAGCCCCAGCATTTT,TRBV19,once,TRBJ1-5,TRBD1
CAYLGTEAFF,TGTGCCTACCTCGGCACTGAAGCTTTCTTT,TRBV30,-,TRBJ1-1,-
CASSQDTSGAYNEQFF,TGTGCCAGCAGCCAGGACACTAGCGGGGCCTACAATGAGCAGTTCTTC,TRBV3-1/TRBV3-2,-,TRBJ2-1,TRBD2
CASSFRGGVLDTQYF,TGTGCCAGCAGCTTTAGAGGGGGCGTGTTGGATACGCAGTATTTT,TRBV11-1,-,TRBJ2-3,TRBD1
CASSLDGTQRRRDTQYF,TGTGCCAGCAGCTTAGATGGGACTCAGAGACGAAGAGATACGCAGTATTTT,TRBV7-2,-,TRBJ2-3,-
CASSQSLAGGTYEQYF,TGCGCCAGCAGCCAAAGTCTAGCGGGGGGTACCTACGAGCAGTACTTC,TRBV4-1,-,TRBJ2-7,TRBD2
CAWTSGFSLVTQYF,TGTGCCTGGACTAGCGGGTTCTCTCTAGTGACGCAGTATTTT,TRBV30,-,TRBJ2-3,TRBD2
CASSPGQGNYGYTF,TGTGCCAGCTCACCTGGACAGGGGAACTATGGCTACACCTTC,TRBV18,once,TRBJ1-2,TRBD1
CASSLGSGGGNEKLFF,TGTGCCAGCAGCTTGGGGAGCGGGGGCGGAAATGAAAAACTGTTTTTT,TRBV9,-,TRBJ1-4,-
CASSLGDFRTYEQYF,TGCGCCAGCAGCTTAGGGGACTTCCGAACCTACGAGCAGTACTTC,TRBV5-1,-,TRBJ2-7,-
CASSPSTGINEKLFF,TGTGCCAGCAGTCCCTCGACAGGTATTAATGAAAAACTGTTTTTT,TRBV9,-,TRBJ1-4,-
CASSLVATTGGRGNYGYTF,TGCGCCAGCAGCTTGGTTGCGACAACAGGGGGTAGGGGCAACTATGGCTACACCTTC,TRBV5-1,-,TRBJ1-2,TRBD1
CASGNPSGFSDTQYF,TGCGCCAGCGGAAATCCTAGCGGGTTCTCAGATACGCAGTATTTT,TRBV10-2,-,TRBJ2-3,TRBD2
CASSPISNRGETQYF,TGTGCCAGCTCACCAATATCGAACCGCGGGGAGACCCAGTACTTC,TRBV18,-,TRBJ2-5,-
CASSQDRGATSPLHF,TGTGCCAGCAGCCAGGACAGGGGAGCGACTTCACCCCTCCACTTT,TRBV4-2,-,TRBJ1-6,TRBD1
CASSLQGTASSGANVLTF,TGTGCCAGCAGCCTACAAGGGACAGCCAGCTCTGGGGCCAACGTCCTGACTTTC,TRBV7-6,-,TRBJ2-6,TRBD1
CASSLSPGLGYEQYF,TGTGCCAGCAGCTTATCCCCGGGACTAGGGTACGAGCAGTACTTC,TRBV7-2,-,TRBJ2-7,TRBD2
CAISPSSGGTDTQYF,TGTGCCATCAGCCCCTCTAGCGGCGGCACAGATACGCAGTATTTT,TRBV10-3,-,TRBJ2-3,TRBD2
CASSPLGGFYSNQPQHF,TGCGCCAGCAGCCCTCTCGGGGGATTTTATAGCAATCAGCCCCAGCATTTT,TRBV23-1,-,TRBJ1-5,-
CASRPTGDYGYTF,TGTGCCAGCAGACCTACAGGGGACTATGGCTACACCTTC,TRBV12-3/TRBV12-4,-,TRBJ1-2,TRBD1
CASSQGSSGNTIYF,TGTGCCAGCAGCCAGGGCAGCTCTGGAAACACCATATATTTT,TRBV3-1/TRBV3-2,-,TRBJ1-3,-
CASSEPGTGGFPPYEQYF,TGTGCCAGCAGCGAACCCGGGACAGGGGGCTTTCCCCCCTACGAGCAGTACTTC,TRBV7-6,-,TRBJ2-7,TRBD1
CASSLEGVGSYNEQFF,TGTGCCAGCAGCCTAGAAGGGGTTGGTAGCTACAATGAGCAGTTCTTC,TRBV3-1/TRBV3-2,-,TRBJ2-1,-
CASSTRRNDSPTNTGELFF,TGTGCCAGCAGTACCCGTCGAAACGACAGTCCTACGAACACCGGGGAGCTGTTTTTT,TRBV2,-,TRBJ2-2,-
CASSVVSQGDYGYTF,TGTGCCAGCAGCGTAGTTAGTCAGGGCGACTATGGCTACACCTTC,TRBV9,-,TRBJ1-2,-
CASSRQGPSPLHF,TGTGCCAGCAGCCGACAGGGACCTTCACCCCTCCACTTT,TRBV14,few,TRBJ1-6,TRBD1
CASSPGTANTEAFF,TGTGCCAGCTCACCCGGGACAGCAAACACTGAAGCTTTCTTT,TRBV18,-,TRBJ1-1,TRBD1
CASSPRLGGSSYEQYF,TGTGCCAGCAGCCCCCGCCTAGGGGGTAGCTCCTACGAGCAGTACTTC,TRBV5-5,-,TRBJ2-7,-